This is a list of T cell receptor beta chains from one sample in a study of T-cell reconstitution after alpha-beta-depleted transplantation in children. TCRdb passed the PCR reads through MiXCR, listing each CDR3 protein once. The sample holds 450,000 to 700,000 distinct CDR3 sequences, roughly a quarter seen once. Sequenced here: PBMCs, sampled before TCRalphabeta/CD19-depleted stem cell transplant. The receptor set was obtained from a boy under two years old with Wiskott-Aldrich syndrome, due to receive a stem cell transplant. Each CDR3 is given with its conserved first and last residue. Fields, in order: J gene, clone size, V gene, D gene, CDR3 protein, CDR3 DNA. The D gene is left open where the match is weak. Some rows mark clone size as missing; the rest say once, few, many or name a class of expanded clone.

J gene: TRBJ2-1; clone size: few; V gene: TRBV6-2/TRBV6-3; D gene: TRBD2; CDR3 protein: CASSYRALAGVYEQFF; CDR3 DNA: TGTGCCAGCAGTTATAGGGCTCTAGCGGGAGTCTATGAGCAGTTCTTC
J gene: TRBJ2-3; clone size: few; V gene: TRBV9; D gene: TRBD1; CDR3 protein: CASTDRAGDTQYF; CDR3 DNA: TGTGCCAGCACCGACAGGGCTGGGGATACGCAGTATTTT
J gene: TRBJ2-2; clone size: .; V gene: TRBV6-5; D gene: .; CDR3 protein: CASSWERAPISGGELFF; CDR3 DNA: TGTGCCAGCAGTTGGGAGCGAGCCCCCATCTCTGGCGGGGAGCTGTTTTTT
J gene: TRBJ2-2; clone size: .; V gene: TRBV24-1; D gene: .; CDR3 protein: CATGTRANTGELFF; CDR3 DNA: TGTGCCACCGGGACGAGAGCGAACACCGGGGAGCTGTTTTTT
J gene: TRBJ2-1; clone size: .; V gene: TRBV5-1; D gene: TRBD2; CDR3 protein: CASSEGLAGPLYNEQFF; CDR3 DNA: TGCGCCAGCAGCGAGGGACTAGCGGGACCGCTTTACAATGAGCAGTTCTTC
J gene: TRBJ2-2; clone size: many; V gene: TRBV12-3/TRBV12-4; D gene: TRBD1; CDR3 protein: CASSFGLPGQGGTGELFF; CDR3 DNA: TGTGCCAGCAGTTTCGGTTTACCGGGACAGGGCGGCACCGGGGAGCTGTTTTTT
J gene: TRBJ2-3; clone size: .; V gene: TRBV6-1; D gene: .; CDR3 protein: CASRGPGLKGPTDTQYF; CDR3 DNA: TGTGCCAGCAGGGGGCCGGGCCTCAAGGGCCCCACAGATACGCAGTATTTT
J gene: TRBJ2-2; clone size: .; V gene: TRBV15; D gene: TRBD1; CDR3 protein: CATSRGQGSAGELFF; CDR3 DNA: TGTGCCACCAGCAGAGGACAGGGATCGGCCGGGGAGCTGTTTTTT
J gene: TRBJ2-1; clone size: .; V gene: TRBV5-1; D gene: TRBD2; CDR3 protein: CASTLPGLAGNNEQFF; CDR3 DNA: TGCGCCAGCACCCTTCCGGGACTAGCGGGAAACAATGAGCAGTTCTTC
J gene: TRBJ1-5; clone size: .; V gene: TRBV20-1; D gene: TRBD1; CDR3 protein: CSARGTGGNQPQHF; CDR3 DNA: TGCAGTGCTAGGGGGACAGGGGGCAATCAGCCCCAGCATTTT
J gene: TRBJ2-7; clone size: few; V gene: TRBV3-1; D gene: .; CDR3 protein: CASSHRGEQYF; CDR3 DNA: TGTGCCAGCAGCCACAGGGGTGAGCAGTACTTC
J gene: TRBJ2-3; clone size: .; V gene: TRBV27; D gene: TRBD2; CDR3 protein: CASRLLGLAGLTDTQYF; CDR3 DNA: TGTGCCAGCAGACTCCTCGGACTAGCGGGCCTCACAGATACGCAGTATTTT
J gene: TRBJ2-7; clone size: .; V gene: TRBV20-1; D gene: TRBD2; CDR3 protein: CSAMTSGKGYEQYF; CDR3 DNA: TGCAGTGCAATGACTAGCGGGAAGGGCTACGAGCAGTACTTC
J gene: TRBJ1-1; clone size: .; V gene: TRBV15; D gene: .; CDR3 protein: CATSRDRLPEAFF; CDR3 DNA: TGTGCCACCAGCAGGGACCGGTTACCTGAAGCTTTCTTT
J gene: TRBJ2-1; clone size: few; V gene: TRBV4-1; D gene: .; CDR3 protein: CASSQEQREHNEQFF; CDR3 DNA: TGCGCCAGCAGCCAAGAGCAACGGGAGCACAATGAGCAGTTCTTC
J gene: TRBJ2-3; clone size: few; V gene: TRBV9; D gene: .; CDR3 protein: CASSVSLASTDTQYF; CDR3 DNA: TGTGCCAGCAGCGTGAGTCTGGCCTCCACAGATACGCAGTATTTT
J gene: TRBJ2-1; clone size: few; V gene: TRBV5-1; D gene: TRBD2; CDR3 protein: CASSLSSSGSYNEQFF; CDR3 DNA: TGCGCCAGCAGCTTGTCCTCTAGCGGGAGTTACAATGAGCAGTTCTTC
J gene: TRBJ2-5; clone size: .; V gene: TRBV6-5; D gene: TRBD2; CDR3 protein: CASSYSGLAETQYF; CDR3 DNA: TGTGCCAGCAGTTACTCGGGACTAGCGGAGACCCAGTACTTC
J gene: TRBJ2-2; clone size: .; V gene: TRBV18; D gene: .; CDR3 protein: CASSPSGRLSFGELFF; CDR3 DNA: TGTGCCAGCTCACCATCCGGCAGGTTGTCTTTCGGGGAGCTGTTTTTT
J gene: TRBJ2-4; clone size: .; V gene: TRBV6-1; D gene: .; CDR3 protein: CASREQVPENIQYF; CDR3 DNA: TGTGCCAGCAGAGAACAGGTTCCTGAAAACATTCAGTACTTC
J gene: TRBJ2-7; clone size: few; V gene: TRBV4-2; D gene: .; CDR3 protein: CASSNPGIYEQYF; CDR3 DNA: TGTGCCAGCAGCAATCCCGGGATCTACGAGCAGTACTTC